The following is a T cell receptor beta chain sequence with its context. Its antigen is not yet known. No qualities accompany the bases; no much larger clone lies one base away. This record comes from a study of cytomegalovirus exposure and HLA in healthy donors (dated 2017 in TCRdb). Turning to the overall study: An earlier analysis of more than 550 of the donors reported 250 to 350 Gb of sequence data and 95 million to 130 million unique TCR beta sequences obtained from about 170 million T cells. The genetic ancestry cluster associated with self-reported Caucasian donors included about four fifths of the roughly 400 genotyped donors. Every repertoire in the discovery cohort had been generated on one and the same sequencing platform. High-throughput TCR immunosequencing, statistical association of individual TCRs with disease status, and machine learning were combined to predict cytomegalovirus infection status. Rather than drawing on any new phenotypic data, the later analysis identified candidate immune exposures from TCR beta sequences and the way those sequences occurred across donors. The study aimed to test whether signatures of past pathogen exposure could be identified by cataloging public T cell receptors. Using immunosequencing, the study profiled T cell repertoires from some 670 subjects and related those repertoires to cytomegalovirus serostatus. An earlier analysis of about 600 of the donors used high-throughput TCR beta sequencing to judge whether each TCR beta V gene segment behaved as functional or pseudogenic. Donor age, sex, ethnicity and CMV serostatus were compiled alongside the repertoire data. Genome-wide SNP genotypes for about three fifths of the roughly 670 donors were used in a later genetic analysis, which treated that subset as a discovery cohort. On average, around 200,000 unique TCR beta nucleotide sequences were sequenced per donor among 398 genotyped donors of the cohort, with 15% to 20% of those sequences being non-productive. A later analysis re-analyzed previously published TCR beta repertoires from 666 donors and added high-resolution HLA genotyping to study TCR occurrence patterns. About five DR-DQ haplotypes were treated as single units for association and clustering because of strong linkage in the cohort. Besides the first cohort of around 670 subjects, a separate validation cohort made up of 120 different subjects was used. Roughly 300 gigabases of sequencing data and approximately 85 million unique TCR sequences were included in an early release covering around 650 HLA-typed donors. HLA typing covered class I and class II loci at four-digit resolution. The number of donors typed differed by locus, with roughly 620-630 for A, B, C, DRB1 and DQB1, 522 for DQA1, approximately 580 for DPA1, and approximately 470 for DPB1. Study-level results and caveats: Assigning TCR associations to individual alleles was difficult when HLA alleles, especially DR and DQ, strongly co-occurred. Because HLA typing was unavailable for some donors at each locus, only the typed subset was used in association tests. A cluster of highly shared sequence variants was judged likely to represent a technical artifact of the sequencing pipeline. In the study, approximately 150 TCR beta chains were listed as associated with cytomegalovirus. Compared with the roughly 670-donor mean, donors in an Asian-associated ancestry cluster had fewer N-insertions in productive TCRs, according to a later genetic analysis. Because counts were too low, under 20 rarely observed V segments, including chromosome 9 orphons, were left out of the earlier analysis of several hundred of the donors. A later analysis found that TCR association rates varied across HLA loci, with DRB1 alleles showing the most associated TCRs and HLA-C alleles the fewest. In a later analysis, most CMV-associated TCR beta chains were found to appear HLA-restricted, with HLA associations seemingly driven largely by CMV exposure. According to a later analysis, parvovirus B19, influenza, CMV and Epstein-Barr virus appeared linked to several top co-occurrence clusters. Across donors, most TCR sequences were observed very rarely, whereas some public TCRs were present in many individuals. The presence/absence analyses assumed that sequencing depth was roughly uniform across donors, and that assumption may not be true. Immune exposure information for the cohort was limited to CMV serostatus. Correlated functional status among segregating V segments might be attributable to linkage disequilibrium, but an unknown experimental factor could not be ruled out. In vitro tests confirmed that three of the cytomegalovirus-associated TCR beta chains recognize cytomegalovirus antigens. Some IMGT-functional V segments, including TRBV6-2 and TRBV6-3, could not be distinguished by the 87-base-pair reads and were therefore excluded. Only TCR beta chains were sequenced in this cohort, and the absence of alpha or paired-chain data limited detectable features. At a false discovery rate of 0.05, a later analysis linked under 20,000 TCR beta sequences to specific HLA alleles. According to the authors, the approach could potentially be generalized to other disease states and immunological phenotypes. Compared with equally common non-associated chains, HLA-associated TCR beta chains in a later analysis were more clonally expanded and had lower generation probabilities. A further reported finding was that TCR beta sequences accurately predicted the HLA-A and HLA-B alleles for most subjects in the first cohort. An association between a missense DCLRE1C variant and V-gene and J-gene trimming of TCR beta chains was found in a later genetic analysis and replicated in an independent cohort. Broadly in line with IMGT annotations, most TCR beta V segments showed up in productive rearrangements about 87% or about 30% of the time in an earlier analysis of 587 of the donors. In both the original and validation cohorts, the classifier was reported to diagnose cytomegalovirus status with high specificity and sensitivity.

To prepare the library, the immunoSEQ multiplex PCR assay was applied. For the multiplex PCR, a mixture combining 60 forward primers for TCR Vbeta segments and 13 reverse primers for TCR Jbeta segments was used. Amplification of the CDR3 region of rearranged TCR beta genes was performed with a multiplex PCR assay on genomic DNA. The Illumina HiSeq System was used to sequence the amplified TCR beta libraries as 87-base-pair reads. Per the authors' processing: A later analysis counted about 80 million unique TCR beta chains across the approximately 700 repertoires, and approximately 11 million of these chains were shared by at least two donors. Raw reads were error-corrected and collapsed into unique sequences with a nearest-neighbor algorithm that merged closely related sequences to remove PCR and sequencing errors. V, D and J gene segments were assigned by aligning CDR3 sequences to IMGT reference sequences. For a sequence to be retained, at least a six-nucleotide match to both a V gene segment and a J gene segment was required. A rearrangement was called productive if the CDR3 had no stop codons and remained in frame with V and J, and every other rearrangement was called non-productive. CDR3 was defined according to IMGT convention as the region running from the second conserved V-encoded cysteine to the conserved J-encoded phenylalanine. Sequences without an unambiguous match to a single V gene segment were excluded from the earlier analysis of almost 600 of the donors. An earlier analysis of several hundred of the donors called V segments functional above 56.7% productive rearrangements and segregating when the between-donor standard deviation exceeded 5%. To diagnose cytomegalovirus status from the catalog of TCR beta chain sequences, a statistical classification framework was built. In a later analysis, V and J genes were assigned by comparing TCR nucleotide sequences against IMGT/GENE-DB human TR gene sequences. A later analysis assigned CDR3 sequences and most-parsimonious VDJ recombination scenarios with the TCRdist pipeline. In a later analysis, every TCR beta chain was defined by the combination of its CDR3 amino acid sequence and its V-gene family, and reads without a unique V-gene family were dropped. A later analysis removed over 500 highly shared, low-generation-probability nucleotide sequences to deal with suspected cross-contamination and a sequencing artifact. For each public chain, a later analysis derived a clonal expansion index from normalized ranks of inferred template counts within each repertoire. In a later analysis, generation probabilities were computed with a VDJ recombination model fitted to out-of-frame rearrangements, and the resulting probabilities were checked against IGoR. Hypergeometric tests were used in a later analysis to score TCR-TCR, TCR-HLA and TCR-CMV co-occurrence, with a repertoire-size bias correction applied to the TCR pairs. A later analysis estimated false discovery rates by permuting HLA or CMV assignments 20 times. In a later analysis, co-occurring TCRs were grouped using DBSCAN, with TCRdist sequence similarity added in when clustering inside HLA-allele-positive subsets. Repertoires with fewer than 30,000 or more than 120,000 public chains were left out of co-occurrence clustering, as were about five repertoires with anomalous nucleotide sharing. TCRdb obtained this table from immuneACCESS and retained in-frame rearrangements with V and J assigned. These tables miss some clones; where compared with another copy, unresolved V genes account for less than half of the shortfall, and the remainder is unexplained. The V and J calls and clone size were taken over from that table, and D and trimming were inferred from the DNA. For this sample the table gives thousands of clones, of which approximately 47% were detected only once. The ten largest clones take up 5% to 6% of the sample.

The cohort was made up of approximately 670 healthy bone marrow donors. All cohort members were sampled while nominally healthy, although unrecorded immune exposures were likely present. The donor tested CMV seropositive and was one of the 289 seropositive cohort members. Each donor provided a peripheral blood sample, and peripheral blood mononuclear cells were used for TCR beta sequencing. Genomic DNA extraction from the blood cell samples was performed with the Qiagen DNeasy Blood Extraction Kit. Cut back by 7 bases and 6 bases, the V and J ends lie 15 bases apart. Measured from the cysteine to the phenylalanine, the CDR3 is 12 residues long. The only DNA kept is the CDR3, 36 bases in frame from the first base. CDR1 and CDR2, per the germline V gene, are SQVTM and ANQGSEA.

This chain joins TRBV29-1 to TRBJ1-2; the D gene is perhaps TRBD1, on 6 matching bases. This receptor was obtained from a man under 40 in good health and CMV-seropositive. The sample consisted of PBMCs. CDR3 loop: CSGGSGGHGYTF. The bases are TGCAGCGGAGGCTCGGGGGGCCATGGCTACACCTTC.